This TCR beta chain was recorded in a study of shared clonotypes between healthy human individuals. Study-wide points: In a handful of donors, around 4.8% of naive CD4 clonotypes appeared in common. Genetic and exposure-history diversity was limited by the small donor number.

Worth noting for this clone: Its specificity is not known.

The table came from immunoSEQ multiplex PCR; TCRdb's copy has only in-frame clones and leaves some out. This table has about 1.1 million clones, 75% to 85% appearing once. CDR3 length: 11 residues. The sequenced sample was memory CD4+ T cells from PBMCs. The subset was: CD45RA-negative fraction. This sequence originates from a man aged 18 to 35 in good health. Some clones in this sample may be carry-over from other donors' samples. The rearrangement joins TRBV12-1 to TRBJ2-1; the D segment call TRBD2 is taken from the table without a DNA check. TRBV12-1 is labeled a pseudogene. As DNA, the CDR3 is TGTGCCAGCAGCTTAGGAGGTGGGCAGTTCTTC. Its protein product is CASSLGGGQFF.